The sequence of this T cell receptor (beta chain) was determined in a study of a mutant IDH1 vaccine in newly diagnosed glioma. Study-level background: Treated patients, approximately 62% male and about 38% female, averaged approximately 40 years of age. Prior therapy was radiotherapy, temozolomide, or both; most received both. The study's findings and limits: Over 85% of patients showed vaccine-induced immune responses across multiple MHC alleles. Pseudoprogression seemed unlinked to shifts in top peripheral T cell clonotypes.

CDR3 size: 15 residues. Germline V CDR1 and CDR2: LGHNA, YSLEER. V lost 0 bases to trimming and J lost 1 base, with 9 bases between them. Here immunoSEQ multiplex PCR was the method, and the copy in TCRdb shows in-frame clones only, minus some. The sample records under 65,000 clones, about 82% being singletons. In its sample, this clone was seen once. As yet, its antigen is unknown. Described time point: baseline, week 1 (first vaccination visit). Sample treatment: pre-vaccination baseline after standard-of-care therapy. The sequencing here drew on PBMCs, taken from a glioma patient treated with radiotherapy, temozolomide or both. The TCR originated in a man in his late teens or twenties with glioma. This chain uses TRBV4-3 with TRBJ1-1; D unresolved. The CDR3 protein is CASSQDRVGNTEAFF. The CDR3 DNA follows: TGCGCCAGCAGCCAAGATAGGGTTGGGAACACTGAAGCTTTCTTT.